The 14 T cell receptor beta chains below were found in one sample sequenced in a study of blood T cells in healthy people across ages. A second PCR of 7 to 11 cycles used a sample-barcoded 5' primer and a J-beta primer mix. TCRdb re-derived calls from the 5' RACE reads in MiXCR, one entry per CDR3 protein. This sample carries fewer than 1,000,000 distinct CDR3 sequences, around 43% of them seen once, and the ten largest clones take around 21%. The sequenced sample was blood. These receptors came from a man aged 55-75 years in good health.

The V and J genes are TRBV6-5 and TRBJ2-1, with TRBD2 matching over 9 bases. The germline CDR1 and CDR2 sequences are MNHEY and SVGAGI. This CDR3 has 17 residues. V was pared by 0 bases and J by 1 base, with 4 bases of the junction left unmatched. The CDR3 nucleotides read TGTGCCAGCAGTTACTCGAAGGGACTAGCTTCCTACAATGAGCAGTTCTTC. This encodes CASSYSKGLASYNEQFF.

The rearrangement joins TRBV15 to TRBJ2-4; D may be TRBD2 (6 bases). The ends were cut back, 1 base at V and 1 base at J, with 14 bases in the middle. Germline loops: CDR1 LNHNV, CDR2 YYDKDF (reference sequence). This CDR3 has 17 amino acids. CDR3 sequence: CATSRVMGGTAKNIQYF. The CDR3 DNA follows: TGTGCCACCAGCAGAGTCATGGGGGGTACGGCCAAAAACATTCAGTACTTC. The whole variable domain, filled in from reference TRBV15 and TRBJ2-4, reads DAMVIQNPRYQVTQFGKPVTLSCSQTLNHNVMYWYQQKSSQAPKLLFHYYDKDFNNEADTPDNFQSRRPNTSFCFLDIRSPGLGDTAMYLCATSRVMGGTAKNIQYFGAGTRLSVL.

The chain couples TRBV6-2 or TRBV6-3 to TRBJ1-6; tentative D call: TRBD1 (5 bases). The CDR3 consists of 13 residues. The V gene lost 8 bases and the J gene lost 5 bases, with 10 bases spanning the gap. The germline V gene has CDR1 MNHEY and CDR2 SVGEGT. The CDR3 DNA reads as TGTGCCAGCGCCGGGGCCAATAATTCACCCCTCCACTTT. It yields the protein CASAGANNSPLHF.

The chain carries TRBV7-8 and TRBJ1-5, with a tentative D call TRBD1 (6 bases). Trimming cost V 5 bases and J 3 bases, with 23 bases left between them. This CDR3 has 18 residues. From germline, CDR1 is SGHVS and CDR2 FQNEAQ. The CDR3 DNA follows: TGTGCCAGCAGCCGCCGTGGGGGGGCAGAGTTATACAATCAGCCCCAGCATTTT. Encoded protein: CASSRRGGAELYNQPQHF.

This clonotype was detected only a few times. The chain joins TRBV5-1 to TRBJ2-7, with D tentatively TRBD2 (6 bases). The CDR3 runs to 14 residues. V was pared by 5 bases and J by 0 bases, with 12 bases between. CDR1 is SGHRS, CDR2 YFSETQ, per germline. CDR3 sequence reads: CASRGGEISYEQYF. CDR3 nucleotide sequence: TGCGCCAGCAGAGGCGGGGAGATCTCCTACGAGCAGTACTTC.

The chain combines TRBV3-1 with TRBJ2-1; 9 nucleotides agree with TRBD2. Trimming removed 5 bases from V and 10 bases from J; junction bases left unmatched: 12. In germline, CDR1 is LGHDT, CDR2 YNNKEL (reference sequence). The CDR3 totals 15 residues. The CDR3 sequence: CASSSVGGGAVEQFF. In DNA form, the CDR3 reads TGTGCCAGCAGCTCCGTAGGCGGGGGGGCCGTAGAGCAGTTCTTC.

The V call is TRBV29-1, the J call TRBJ2-1; D possibly corresponds to TRBD2 (5 bases). The germline gives CDR1 SQVTM, CDR2 ANQGSEA. The CDR3 extends over 11 amino acids. The CDR3 spells CGSGGPNEQFF. The CDR3 nucleotides are TGCGGGTCGGGCGGGCCCAATGAGCAGTTCTTC.

This clonotype was counted between two and nine times. This sequence joins TRBV7-8 and TRBJ2-7; D is uncertain. The CDR3 contains 14 residues. Trimming removed 2 bases at V and 0 bases at J, with 8 bases between. Germline CDR1 reads SGHVS; CDR2 reads FQNEAQ. CDR3 in DNA: TGTGCCAGCAGCTTATCCTTGAACTCCTACGAGCAGTACTTC. It codes for CASSLSLNSYEQYF.

The rearrangement links TRBV5-1 to TRBJ2-5; D unclear. CDR3 length: 14 amino acids. The germline V and J ends were trimmed by 3 bases and 2 bases, with 11 bases remaining between them. The germline V gene encodes CDR1 SGHRS and CDR2 YFSETQ. CDR3 loop: CASSSLVEQETQYF. CDR3 DNA sequence: TGCGCCAGCAGCTCCTTAGTGGAGCAAGAGACCCAGTACTTC.

The rearrangement links TRBV9 to TRBJ2-6, with no clear D. The CDR3 sequence is 12 residues long. V was trimmed by 4 bases and J by 8 bases, leaving 7 bases between them. The V gene's germline CDR1 is SGDLS and CDR2 YYNGEE. CDR3 sequence (DNA): TGTGCCAGCAGCCCCGGACCCAACGTCCTGACTTTC. Residues: CASSPGPNVLTF.

CDR3 in DNA: TGTGCCAGCAGCCAATCGGTCCCTAGGGCCCCAGGGTACACCTTC. The encoded protein is CASSQSVPRAPGYTF. This chain links TRBV16 with TRBJ1-2; tentatively, D is TRBD1 (5 bases). V was shortened by 0 bases and J by 11 bases, with 19 bases between the two germline ends. From germline, CDR1 is KGHSY and CDR2 FQNENV. The CDR3 is made up of 15 amino acids.

This clonotype was observed a handful of times. The CDR3, as DNA: TGTGCCAGCAGCCGAGGACCGAGATACGAGCAGTACTTC. It codes for CASSRGPRYEQYF. The gene calls are TRBV7-9 and TRBJ2-7; no clear D gene. This CDR3 is 13 amino acids long. The V gene's germline CDR1 is SEHNR and CDR2 FQNEAQ (reference sequence). Trimming shortened V by 5 bases and J by 4 bases, and 12 bases separated the two germline ends.

This clonotype was detected only a few times. V is TRBV3-1 and J is TRBJ2-1; D is possibly TRBD2 (5 bases). From germline, CDR1 is LGHDT and CDR2 YNNKEL (reference sequence). With 4 bases removed from V and 7 bases from J, the gap between germline ends came to 14 bases. This CDR3 comprises 14 residues. CDR3 nucleotides: TGTGCCAGCAGCCGAGACGCCTCGGGGAATGAGCAGTTCTTC. It codes for CASSRDASGNEQFF.

This clonotype came up a few times. The rearrangement joins TRBV12-3 or TRBV12-4 to TRBJ1-5, with 7 bases lining up with TRBD1. Trimming removed 4 bases from V and 4 bases from J; junction bases left unmatched: 10. The CDR3 contains 16 residues. The CDR3 region is CASSSGRGRVNQPQHF. The CDR3 region has the DNA TGTGCCAGCAGTTCGGGTAGGGGGCGGGTTAATCAGCCCCAGCATTTT.